This TCR beta chain appears in the sequencing data of a study of blood T cell repertoires in COVID-19. The CDR3 contains 15 residues. Trimming took 4 bases from V and 5 from J; bases not matched to a gene: 8. Germline CDR1 reads MGHRA; CDR2 reads YSYEKL. How the authors handled the data: By means of reference gene primer amplification, nucleated cell counts were estimated. Method: immunoSEQ multiplex PCR; TCRdb's copy keeps in-frame clones and lacks some. Clonal size and the V and J genes are those of that table, whereas D and trimming came from the DNA. The sample contains over 200,000 clones, over 70% of which appear only once.

The chain recombines TRBV4-1 with TRBJ2-5; 9 bases agree with TRBD1. What was sequenced was peripheral blood. The TCR sequence derives from a woman older than 75 with acute or convalescent COVID-19. The CDR3 bases are TGCGCCAGCAGCCTCATACAGGGGGCATTTGAGACCCAGTACTTC. Residues: CASSLIQGAFETQYF.